The present entry profiles one T cell receptor beta chain with its context. Its target antigen remains unknown. There are no base qualities to consult, and no much larger clone falls within one base. Other DNA sequences in this specimen translate into the identical CDR3. Looking up the germline V gene yields CDR1 SNHLY and CDR2 FYNNEI. Inclusive of the bounding cysteine and valine, the CDR3 is 14 residues long. Kept here is only the CDR3 DNA, which spans 42 bases and is read in frame from base 1. V is pared back by 5 bases and J by 4 bases, with 15 bases lying between the germline termini. These data come from a study of blood T cell repertoires in COVID-19 (dated by TCRdb to between 2020 and 2021). Study-wide context: The collaborator samples originated in the United States, Italy and Spain and spanned the acute and convalescent phases of COVID-19. Where available, HLA class I and class II types were obtained from metadata supplied by the sample provider rather than from assay-based typing. A freely available public database, intended as a resource for researchers studying the immune response to SARS-CoV-2, is where the repertoires were released. Subjects who had been exposed to COVID-19, were actively infected with it, or had recovered from it provided the deeply sampled blood TCRbeta repertoires that made up the dataset. The prospective study material was composed of cDNA or gDNA derived from T cells, B-cell-depleted T cells, or PBMCs. A de-identified subject ID, COVID-19 status, age in years and sex were almost always included in the sample metadata. Samples came from the ongoing ImmuneRACE study (first 160 participants) plus 1,254 subjects from 6 global collaborators. The research as a whole found: The amount of clinical and demographic metadata varied by source and participant and was provided uncurated.

Whole blood was collected in K2EDTA tubes by collaborating institutions according to the institutions' own protocols. Collaborator samples were shipped for TCRbeta analysis as frozen whole blood, isolated PBMCs, or DNA extracted from either sample type. TCRbeta CDR3 regions were amplified from genomic DNA using the immunoSEQ Assay, a bias-controlled multiplex PCR. In the original analysis: The number of nucleated cells in each sample was estimated by amplification of reference gene primers within the assay. To quantify the absolute abundance of each unique TCRbeta CDR3 rearrangement, sequence reads were collapsed and filtered. For each sample, productive Simpson clonality was calculated as the square root of Simpson's diversity index over productive rearrangements. Not all clones reach the TCRdb copy of this immuneACCESS table, which keeps in-frame sequences only. Checked studies attribute under half of the gap to unresolved V genes and leave the rest unexplained. The DNA was the basis for D and trimming; V, J and clone size are from that table. Counted in this sample were 98,000 or so clones; about 85% of them appeared once. The ten largest clones represent approximately 4.1% of the sample.

The receptor was derived from a woman aged 70 to 79 with acute or convalescent COVID-19. The chain joins TRBV2 to TRBJ2-7, and the D gene may be TRBD2, 6 bases matching. Sequenced sample: peripheral blood. The CDR3 amino acid sequence is: CASSSGRNLYEQYV. The sequenced DNA is TGTGCCAGCAGTTCTGGGAGGAACCTTTACGAGCAGTACGTC.